Presented here are 25 T cell receptor beta chains from one specimen sequenced in a study of T cells in Graves' hyperthyroidism and ophthalmopathy. The CDR3 regions of TCR beta were amplified from RNA transcripts. In the first-round RT-PCR of the TCR CDR3, the HTBI primer set was used. TCRdb re-called the multiplex PCR reads with MiXCR, one entry per CDR3 protein. The sample includes about 350,000 distinct CDR3 sequences, roughly a sixth of them seen just once. The sample consisted of blood. The receptors come from a woman in her 30s with Graves' hyperthyroidism that later progressed to Graves' ophthalmopathy.

A few counts support this clonotype. This chain links TRBV10-3 with TRBJ2-7; the D call may be TRBD1 or TRBD2 (5 bases each). V gave up 4 bases and J gave up 3 bases, with 16 bases separating them. The CDR3 sequence is 15 residues long. Germline V gene data show CDR1 as ENHRY and CDR2 as SYGVKD. CDR3 nucleotide sequence: TGTGCCATCAGTGTAGGGGACCGGCTGTTCTACGAGCAGTACTTC. Protein product: CAISVGDRLFYEQYF.

This clonotype was found many times. CDR3 amino acids: CSARDGGTGGSEQYF. The CDR3 nucleotides read TGCAGTGCTAGAGATGGTGGGACTGGAGGTAGCGAGCAGTACTTC. V usage is TRBV20-1 and J usage is TRBJ2-7, with D tentatively TRBD2 (6 bases). The germline V and J ends were trimmed by 0 bases and 6 bases, with 18 bases remaining between them. This CDR3 is built from 15 residues. CDR1 is DFQATT, CDR2 SNEGSKA, per germline (reference sequence).

This clonotype showed up many times. The chain uses TRBV5-1 and TRBJ2-1; D is unresolved. The CDR3 covers 15 residues. Trimming removed 0 bases from V and 0 bases from J, with 7 bases in between. Germline lookup yields CDR1 SGHRS and CDR2 YFSETQ. This chain's CDR3 is CASSLAGVSYNEQFF. The CDR3 nucleotides read TGCGCCAGCAGCTTGGCTGGTGTCTCCTACAATGAGCAGTTCTTC.

Many counts were recorded for this clonotype. This rearrangement joins TRBV10-2 to TRBJ1-6; weak D call: TRBD1 (6 bases). Germline values: CDR1 WSHSY, CDR2 SAAADI. The CDR3 contains 17 residues. V shed 2 bases and J shed 7 bases, with 18 bases lying between them. CDR3 DNA sequence: TGCGCCAGCAGTGAGATCATCGGGACAAGTGAGAATTCACCCCTCCACTTT. This gives the protein CASSEIIGTSENSPLHF.

This clonotype was counted many times. This sequence joins TRBV12-3 or TRBV12-4 and TRBJ2-3; D possibly corresponds to TRBD2 (6 bases). V lost 7 bases and J 2 bases, leaving 19 bases between the germline ends. The CDR3 loop spans 16 amino acids. The CDR3 sequence: CASKLGGAMNTDTQYF. The CDR3 nucleotides read TGTGCCAGCAAACTTGGCGGGGCGATGAACACAGATACGCAGTATTTT.

The gene calls are TRBV10-3 and TRBJ1-2; D not resolved. The CDR3 consists of 12 residues. CDR1 is ENHRY and CDR2 is SYGVKD in the germline V gene. V dropped 10 bases and J dropped 8 bases, with 17 bases sitting between them. CDR3 residues: CATTELLSGYTF. The CDR3 bases are TGTGCCACTACAGAGTTACTATCCGGCTACACCTTC.

The V call is TRBV19, the J call TRBJ2-1; 7 nucleotides line up with TRBD1. V was clipped by 6 bases and J by 4 bases; unmatched bases: 12. CDR1 LNHDA and CDR2 SQIVND come from the germline V gene (reference sequence). The CDR3 covers 16 residues. The CDR3 loop is CASSNGQDILYNEQFF. The DNA for the CDR3 is TGTGCCAGTAGCAATGGACAGGACATATTGTACAATGAGCAGTTCTTC. The variable domain in full, with the rest retrieved from reference TRBV19 and TRBJ2-1, is DGGITQSPKYLFRKEGQNVTLSCEQNLNHDAMYWYRQDPGQGLRLIYYSQIVNDFQKGDIAEGYSVSREKKESFPLTVTSAQKNPTAFYLCASSNGQDILYNEQFFGPGTRLTVL.

The chain carries TRBV24-1 and TRBJ2-2, with TRBD2 identical over 13 bases. The V gene's germline CDR1 is KGHDR and CDR2 SFDVKD. The CDR3 contains 16 residues. Trimming took 1 base from V and 9 from J; bases not matched to a gene: 4. The chain's CDR3 is CATSDFGTSGTRELFF. The CDR3 bases are TGTGCCACCAGTGATTTTGGGACTAGCGGGACTAGGGAGCTGTTTTTT.

This clonotype was seen repeatedly, ten times or more. V gene TRBV20-1 combines with J gene TRBJ1-6; D not certain. The V gene's germline CDR1 is DFQATT and CDR2 SNEGSKA (reference sequence). The ends were cut back, 5 bases at V and 4 bases at J, with 9 bases in the middle. The CDR3 runs 13 residues. DNA of the CDR3: TGCAGTGCTCCACAAGGGTATAATTCACCCCTCCACTTT. Amino acid sequence: CSAPQGYNSPLHF.

The chain is built from TRBV7-9 and TRBJ2-3; 7 bases map to TRBD1. The germline CDR1 and CDR2 sequences are SEHNR and FQNEAQ (reference sequence). V was pared by 5 bases and J by 1 base, with 9 bases of the junction left unmatched. The CDR3 is 16 amino acids. The CDR3 is CASSTQGQLRTDTQYF. Written as DNA, the CDR3 is TGTGCCAGCAGCACACAGGGACAGCTACGCACAGATACGCAGTATTTT.

The J gene is TRBJ1-6, the V gene TRBV10-3; unclear D gene. The CDR3 spans 15 residues. Germline CDR1 and CDR2: ENHRY and SYGVKD. The V gene lost 4 bases and the J gene lost 9 bases, with 16 bases spanning the gap. The CDR3 region has the DNA TGTGCCATCAGTGGGGGAAGGGCCAGTACTTCACCCCTCCACTTT. It encodes CAISGGRASTSPLHF.

This clonotype was seen only a few times. This rearrangement joins TRBV6-9 to TRBJ1-1; D unresolved. The CDR3 runs to 13 residues. From germline, CDR1 is MNHGY and CDR2 SVAAGI. The V and J ends lost 0 bases and 5 bases respectively, with 7 bases between them. CDR3 amino acids: CASSYSGWTEAFF. In nucleotides, the CDR3 is TGTGCCAGCAGTTATTCCGGGTGGACTGAAGCTTTCTTT.

This clonotype was recorded at least ten times. CDR3 loop: CASSLFGASYEQYF. In DNA form, the CDR3 reads TGTGCCAGCAGCTTGTTTGGGGCTTCCTACGAGCAGTACTTC. This chain links TRBV13 with TRBJ2-7, with D possibly matching TRBD1 (5 bases). This CDR3 is 14 amino acids long. V was clipped by 3 bases and J by 1 base, with 10 bases between them. The germline V gene has CDR1 PRHDT and CDR2 FYEKMQ (reference sequence).

The chain links TRBV3-1 to TRBJ2-2; no clear D. The CDR3 has 14 residues. Germline values: CDR1 LGHDT, CDR2 YNNKEL (reference sequence). V was cut by 3 bases and J by 1 base, with 6 bases left in between. This CDR3 is CASSHSGNTGELFF. Here the CDR3 DNA reads TGTGCCAGCAGCCACTCAGGGAACACCGGGGAGCTGTTTTTT.

V and J are TRBV2 and TRBJ2-1, with 11 positions matching TRBD2. The CDR3 is made up of 15 amino acids. Germline-derived CDR1 and CDR2 are SNHLY and FYNNEI. V shed 2 bases, J shed 8 bases, and the junction held 5 bases outside the gene matches. The CDR3 region is CASSELLAGVDEQFF. CDR3 nucleotides: TGTGCCAGCAGTGAATTACTAGCGGGAGTCGATGAGCAGTTCTTC.

This clonotype appeared many times. The gene calls are TRBV28 and TRBJ2-2, with 8 bases fitting TRBD2. Germline V gene data show CDR1 as MDHEN and CDR2 as SYDVKM. There are 17 residues in the CDR3. Trimming removed 8 bases from V and 1 base from J; junction bases left unmatched: 12. The chain's CDR3 is CASGAAGGPKNTGELFF. CDR3 nucleotide sequence: TGTGCCAGCGGGGCCGCGGGAGGACCTAAGAACACCGGGGAGCTGTTTTTT.

This clonotype was counted ten times or more. The chain links TRBV28 to TRBJ2-1; 9 bases match TRBD1. Germline lookup yields CDR1 MDHEN and CDR2 SYDVKM. V was clipped by 5 bases and J by 6 bases; unmatched bases: 11. CDR3 length: 16 amino acids. The CDR3 loop is CASSPPWGQGGNEQFF. CDR3 nucleotide sequence: TGTGCCAGCAGTCCCCCTTGGGGACAGGGAGGCAATGAGCAGTTCTTC.

This clonotype was found a few times. The gene calls are TRBV7-9 and TRBJ2-1, with 11 positions matching TRBD1. The CDR3 is 16 residues long. V trimming: 1 base; J trimming: 6 bases; junction bases outside the gene matches: 5. Germline V gene lookup returns CDR1 SEHNR and CDR2 FQNEAQ (reference sequence). The CDR3 DNA follows: TGTGCCAGCAGCTTAGGTGGACAGGGGGCCAGCAATGAGCAGTTCTTC. Translation: CASSLGGQGASNEQFF.

This clonotype was seen a handful of times. The V gene is TRBV6-1, the J gene TRBJ1-1; 9 positions agree with TRBD1. V lost 8 bases and J lost 10; bases outside the gene matches: 14. This CDR3 contains 14 residues. Germline-derived CDR1 and CDR2 are MNHNS and SASEGT. Here the CDR3 DNA reads TGTGCCAGCCGTATACAGGGGGCGTTAAATCGAGCTTTCTTT. Encoded protein: CASRIQGALNRAFF.

This clonotype was observed at least ten times. The rearrangement uses TRBV29-1 and TRBJ2-1; 12 bases match TRBD2. CDR3 length equals 17 residues. Germline lookup yields CDR1 SQVTM and CDR2 ANQGSEA. The V gene end was trimmed by 0 bases and the J gene end by 2 bases; junction bases not matched to a gene: 5. The CDR3 reads CSVEDALAGGPYNEQFF. Here the CDR3 DNA reads TGCAGCGTTGAAGATGCCCTAGCGGGAGGGCCCTACAATGAGCAGTTCTTC.

This clonotype was observed many times. This rearrangement joins TRBV2 to TRBJ1-5; D gene ambiguous. Per germline, CDR1 SNHLY and CDR2 FYNNEI. The CDR3 loop spans 16 amino acids. Trimming took 6 bases from V and 4 from J, leaving 19 bases between them. CDR3 residues: CASSNRPRNNNQPQHF. CDR3 bases: TGTGCCAGCAGCAATAGACCGCGTAATAATAATCAGCCCCAGCATTTT.

The chain links TRBV18 to TRBJ2-2, with D tentatively TRBD2 (6 bases). Germline values: CDR1 KGHSH, CDR2 LQKENI. This CDR3 spans 17 amino acids. Trimming shortened V by 1 base and J by 6 bases, and 18 bases separated the two germline ends. This chain's CDR3 is CASSPRYGGPSSGELFF. For the CDR3, the DNA is TGTGCCAGCTCACCACGATACGGAGGGCCCTCATCCGGGGAGCTGTTTTTT.

This clonotype has ten or more counts. The CDR3 DNA reads as TGTGCCAGCCGGGACAGAGACCTTAGCAATCAGCCCCAGCATTTT. Its protein product is CASRDRDLSNQPQHF. This chain uses TRBV27 with TRBJ1-5; TRBD1 matches at 7 bases. Germline trimming cut 8 bases from V and 0 bases from J; bases unmatched to any gene: 7. Germline lookup yields CDR1 MNHEY and CDR2 SMNVEV (reference sequence). This CDR3 is 15 amino acids long.

To note about this clonotype: With a much larger clone just one base away, this may be a read error. In nucleotides, the CDR3 is TGTGCCAACAGGGTACTAGCGGGGAGGTTAGGGGAGCTGTTTTTT. It translates to CANRVLAGRLGELFF. The chain uses TRBV2 and TRBJ2-2; 10 positions agree with TRBD2. The trim removed 10 bases at V and 8 bases at J, leaving 13 bases unmatched. The germline CDR1 and CDR2 sequences are SNHLY and FYNNEI. The CDR3 sequence is 15 residues long.

The genes are TRBV5-1 and TRBJ2-5; 10 bases align to TRBD1. Germline CDR1 is SGHRS and CDR2 is YFSETQ. This CDR3 is built from 17 residues. With 0 bases clipped from V and 6 bases from J, the junction kept 11 bases outside the gene matches. The CDR3 spells CASSLVPRDRGSKTQYF. The CDR3 DNA reads TGCGCCAGCAGCTTGGTTCCCAGGGACAGGGGTTCAAAGACCCAGTACTTC.